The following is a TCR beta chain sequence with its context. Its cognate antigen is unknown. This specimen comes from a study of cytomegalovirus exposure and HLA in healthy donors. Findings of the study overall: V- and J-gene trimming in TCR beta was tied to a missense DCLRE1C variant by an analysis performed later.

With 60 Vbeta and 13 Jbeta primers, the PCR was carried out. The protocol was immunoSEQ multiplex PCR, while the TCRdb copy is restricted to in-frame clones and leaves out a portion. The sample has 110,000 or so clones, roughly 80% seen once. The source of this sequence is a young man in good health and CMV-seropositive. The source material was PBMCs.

CDR3 amino acids: CASSYQGQADTQYF. In nucleotides, the CDR3 is TGTGCCAGCAGTTACCAGGGGCAGGCAGATACGCAGTATTTT. The V call is TRBV6-5, the J call TRBJ2-3; maybe TRBD1 (6 bases). The CDR3 runs to 14 residues. CDR1 and CDR2 (germline): MNHEY, SVGAGI. V lost 2 bases to trimming and J lost 4 bases, with 10 bases between them.